This paragraph covers one TCR beta chain sequence. Per the germline V gene, CDR1 is SGHRS and CDR2 is YFSETQ. Unmatched junction bases numbered 1, after V lost 2 bases and J lost 8 bases. There are 14 residues in the CDR3. Per the original data handling: Reference gene primer amplification gave estimated nucleated cell counts. The assay was immunoSEQ multiplex PCR, and TCRdb's table has in-frame clones only and misses some. That table is the source of V, J and clone size, and D and trimming were worked out from the DNA. The sample has 280,000 or so clones; approximately 86% are singletons. The sample is drawn from a study of blood T cell repertoires in COVID-19. Study-level background: T cells, B-cell-depleted T cells, or PBMCs supplied cDNA or gDNA.

This receptor was obtained from a woman younger than 45 who had recovered from COVID-19. The sample consisted of peripheral blood. The chain is built from TRBV5-1 and TRBJ1-6; 10 bases are shared with TRBD1. The chain's CDR3 is CASSFGTGDSPLHF. The CDR3 bases are TGCGCCAGCAGCTTCGGGACAGGGGATTCACCCCTCCACTTT. The whole variable domain, remainder taken from reference TRBV5-1 and TRBJ1-6, is KAGVTQTPRYLIKTRGQQVTLSCSPISGHRSVSWYQQTPGQGLQFLFEYFSETQRNKGNFPGRFSGRQFSNSRSEMNVSTLELGDSALYLCASSFGTGDSPLHFGNGTRLTVT.